Listed below are T cell receptor beta chains from one sample, sequenced in a study of post-analysis software for immune sequencing data. MiXCR, applied by TCRdb to the PCR reads, yields one record per CDR3 protein. This sample carries hundreds of thousands of distinct CDR3 sequences, about 32% of them seen once, and the ten largest clones take 0.56%. Sequenced material: blood. These receptors came from a girl aged 5-17 years with multiple sclerosis. Each CDR3 is given with its conserved first and last residue. A D gene is named only where the DNA matches it firmly. Clone size is shown for a subset of rows, as once, few, many or a class of expanded clone.

CASSFPGRVEQFF	TGTGCCAGCAGCTTCCCGGGGAGGGTGGAGCAGTTCTTC	TRBJ2-1	TRBV7-2	TRBD2	-
CSARFGEAFF	TGCAGTGCTAGGTTCGGGGAAGCTTTCTTT	TRBJ1-1	TRBV20-1	-	few
CSANGLSLGYNEQFF	TGCAGTGCAAACGGACTGTCCTTGGGTTACAATGAGCAGTTCTTC	TRBJ2-1	TRBV20-1	-	once
CATSESGRFPYNEQFF	TGTGCCACCAGTGAATCCGGGAGATTCCCCTACAATGAGCAGTTCTTC	TRBJ2-1	TRBV24-1	-	few
CATSRDPVSNTQYF	TGTGCCACCAGCAGAGATCCGGTCTCAAATACGCAGTATTTT	TRBJ2-3	TRBV15	-	-
CSVTGPDYEQYF	TGCAGCGTCACCGGGCCTGACTACGAGCAGTACTTC	TRBJ2-7	TRBV29-1	-	many
CASSGNGETQYF	TGTGCCAGCAGTGGAAACGGAGAGACCCAGTACTTC	TRBJ2-5	TRBV27	-	few
CASSTQGQGAQVYGYTF	TGTGCCAGCAGCACCCAGGGCCAGGGGGCTCAGGTCTATGGCTACACCTTC	TRBJ1-2	TRBV7-2	TRBD1	-
CASSSTESSYNEQFF	TGTGCCAGCAGCTCGACGGAGAGCTCCTACAATGAGCAGTTCTTC	TRBJ2-1	TRBV7-8	-	few
CASSQAEQETQYF	TGTGCCAGCAGCCAAGCCGAGCAAGAGACCCAGTACTTC	TRBJ2-5	TRBV3-1	-	-
CASSLSTLNTQYF	TGTGCCAGCAGTTTATCTACCTTGAATACGCAGTATTTT	TRBJ2-3	TRBV27	-	-
CASSLEVTAYGYTF	TGTGCCAGCAGCTTAGAGGTGACAGCCTATGGCTACACCTTC	TRBJ1-2	TRBV7-2	-	-
CASSGYGDINQPQHF	TGTGCCAGCAGTGGATACGGGGATATCAATCAGCCCCAGCATTTT	TRBJ1-5	TRBV28	-	-
CSAGRASGTLSSYEQYF	TGCAGTGCCGGACGGGCTAGCGGGACCCTATCCTCCTACGAGCAGTACTTC	TRBJ2-7	TRBV20-1	TRBD2	few
CASSERVKSGTRKETQYF	TGTGCCAGCAGCGAGAGGGTCAAATCCGGGACACGGAAAGAGACCCAGTACTTC	TRBJ2-5	TRBV9	-	-
CASRNRNNYGYTF	TGTGCCAGCAGGAACAGGAACAACTATGGCTACACCTTC	TRBJ1-2	TRBV9	-	few
CASSEIVDTQYF	TGTGCCAGCAGTGAAATAGTGGATACGCAGTATTTT	TRBJ2-3	TRBV6-1	-	once
CASSLKAIAALTTIYF	TGTGCCAGCAGCTTAAAAGCGATCGCCGCGCTTACCACCATATATTTT	TRBJ1-3	TRBV7-9	-	-
CSVGQVPHDRANVLTF	TGCAGCGTTGGACAGGTCCCCCACGATCGGGCCAACGTCCTGACTTTC	TRBJ2-6	TRBV29-1	-	-
CAISDEGLQTQYF	TGTGCCATCAGTGATGAGGGCCTGCAGACCCAGTACTTC	TRBJ2-5	TRBV10-3	-	-
CSASTIAGGGDEQFF	TGCAGTGCTAGCACCATAGCGGGAGGGGGGGATGAGCAGTTCTTC	TRBJ2-1	TRBV20-1	TRBD2	many
CASSYNLGRQHLADYEQYF	TGTGCCAGCAGTTACAACCTGGGACGCCAACATCTTGCGGACTACGAGCAGTACTTC	TRBJ2-7	TRBV6-5	-	few
CSAREDAQGDEKLFF	TGCAGTGCTAGAGAGGATGCACAGGGTGATGAAAAACTGTTTTTT	TRBJ1-4	TRBV20-1	-	-
CASSVGRTGGREPQHF	TGTGCCAGCAGCGTAGGAAGGACAGGGGGCCGGGAGCCCCAGCATTTT	TRBJ1-5	TRBV9	TRBD1	few
CASRTGLAGGPGPNIQYF	TGTGCCAGCAGAACCGGACTAGCGGGAGGCCCAGGACCAAACATTCAGTACTTC	TRBJ2-4	TRBV12-3/TRBV12-4	TRBD2	-
CSAEIPGQAQETQYF	TGCAGTGCCGAAATTCCGGGACAAGCCCAAGAGACCCAGTACTTC	TRBJ2-5	TRBV20-1	-	-
CASGGERRAEQYF	TGTGCCAGCGGCGGGGAAAGGAGGGCCGAGCAGTACTTC	TRBJ2-7	TRBV3-1	-	-
CASSLGGGWRYF	TGTGCCAGCAGTCTGGGGGGCGGTTGGAGGTATTTT	TRBJ2-3	TRBV28	-	few
CASSLAMGRSGGIPDTQYF	TGTGCCAGCAGCTTGGCCATGGGTCGGTCGGGAGGGATCCCAGATACGCAGTATTTT	TRBJ2-3	TRBV5-6	TRBD2	-
CSARDKAGGGYTF	TGCAGTGCTAGAGATAAGGCAGGGGGTGGCTACACCTTC	TRBJ1-2	TRBV20-1	TRBD1	-
CASSPILTRFDEQFF	TGTGCCAGCAGCCCGATCCTCACTAGGTTCGATGAGCAGTTCTTC	TRBJ2-1	TRBV12-3/TRBV12-4	-	-
CASSVRAVNYGYTF	TGTGCCAGCAGCGTAAGGGCGGTGAACTATGGCTACACCTTC	TRBJ1-2	TRBV9	-	-
CASSQKQGSTEAFF	TGCGCCAGCAGCCAAAAACAGGGCAGTACTGAAGCTTTCTTT	TRBJ1-1	TRBV4-1	-	few
CASSLAVVRPEAFF	TGTGCCAGCAGCTTAGCGGTTGTACGGCCGGAAGCTTTCTTT	TRBJ1-1	TRBV7-9	-	-
CASSGGGEQFF	TGTGCCAGCAGCGGCGGCGGAGAGCAGTTCTTC	TRBJ2-1	TRBV7-9	-	few
CSVEDPQRHNEQFF	TGCAGCGTTGAAGATCCCCAGCGACATAACGAGCAGTTCTTC	TRBJ2-1	TRBV29-1	-	-
CASSSTLLRRVGDTQYF	TGTGCCAGCAGTTCGACCCTGCTGAGACGGGTCGGAGATACGCAGTATTTT	TRBJ2-3	TRBV27	-	few
CASSLEGQGSRSYEQYF	TGTGCCAGCAGCTTAGAGGGGCAGGGGTCACGTTCCTACGAGCAGTACTTC	TRBJ2-7	TRBV11-2	-	-
CASGGAGGYEQYF	TGTGCCAGCGGGGGAGCGGGAGGATACGAGCAGTACTTC	TRBJ2-7	TRBV6-1	TRBD2	few
CASSQGLAGGTAYEQYF	TGTGCCAGCAGTCAGGGACTAGCGGGAGGAACCGCCTACGAGCAGTACTTC	TRBJ2-7	TRBV12-3/TRBV12-4	TRBD2	few
CSVEGGQGNTEAFF	TGCAGCGTTGAAGGGGGACAGGGAAACACTGAAGCTTTCTTT	TRBJ1-1	TRBV29-1	TRBD1	-